Following are 24 T cell receptor beta chains from one sample sequenced in a study of blood T cell repertoires in COVID-19. Using immunoSEQ multiplex PCR, the repertoire was profiled, and TCRdb retains in-frame clones only, with some absent. The profile shows tens of thousands of clones, 85% to 90% of them singletons. Material for sequencing was peripheral blood. The receptors here all came from a man aged 65-85 years with acute or convalescent COVID-19.

This rearrangement joins TRBV6-4 to TRBJ2-5, with 10 bases fitting TRBD1. This CDR3 contains 13 residues. Trimming took 6 bases from V and 5 from J; bases not matched to a gene: 3. CDR1 and CDR2 from the germline V gene are MRHNA and SNTAGT. The CDR3 coding sequence is TGTGCCAGCAGCGCGGACAGGGGGGAGACCCAGTACTTC. Residues: CASSADRGETQYF.

The V and J genes are TRBV4-3 and TRBJ1-1; 8 bases line up with TRBD1. Germline lookup yields CDR1 LGHNA and CDR2 YSLEER. With V trimmed by 0 bases and J by 0 bases, 18 bases remained unmatched. The CDR3 spans 21 residues. CDR3 sequence: CASSQEPYKAGGGGVNTEAFF. The CDR3 DNA sequence: TGCGCCAGCAGCCAAGAACCCTATAAGGCAGGGGGCGGCGGAGTGAACACTGAAGCTTTCTTT.

The genes are TRBV30 and TRBJ1-4; tentative D call: TRBD1 (5 bases). CDR3 size: 17 residues. V was shortened by 0 bases and J by 3 bases, with 17 bases between the two germline ends. CDR1 and CDR2 from the germline V gene are GTSNPN and SVGIG (reference sequence). CDR3 in DNA: TGTGCCTGGAGTGTAACTTTCGGGGGTTTGGCTAATGAAAAACTGTTTTTT. It specifies CAWSVTFGGLANEKLFF. The full variable domain, rest sourced from reference TRBV30 and TRBJ1-4, is SQTIHQWPATLVQPVGSPLSLECTVEGTSNPNLYWYRQAAGRGLQLLFYSVGIGQISSEVPQNLSASRPQDRQFILSSKKLLLSDSGFYLCAWSVTFGGLANEKLFFGSGTQLSVL.

V gene TRBV5-4 combines with J gene TRBJ2-2, with TRBD1 matching over 8 bases. The CDR3 loop spans 14 amino acids. J lost 6 bases, V lost 5 bases, and 6 bases had no gene match. Germline V gene sequence: CDR1 SGHNT, CDR2 YYREEE (reference sequence). CDR3 sequence: CASSTQGGSGELFF. CDR3 coding DNA: TGTGCCAGCAGTACACAGGGGGGATCCGGGGAGCTGTTTTTT.

The chain employs TRBV27 and TRBJ2-3; D not certain. CDR3 length: 17 residues. CDR1 and CDR2 from the germline V gene are MNHEY and SMNVEV (reference sequence). Trimming took off 1 base at V and 0 bases at J, with 14 bases between the two ends. Here the CDR3 DNA reads TGTGCCAGCAGTTTATTTCCGAGCGAGGCTAGCACAGATACGCAGTATTTT. Translating it yields CASSLFPSEASTDTQYF.

This chain connects TRBV9 to TRBJ2-5; 14 bases align to TRBD2. CDR1 SGDLS and CDR2 YYNGEE come from the germline V gene. Trimming took 3 bases from V and 4 from J; bases not matched to a gene: 5. The CDR3 extends over 16 amino acids. CDR3 nucleotides: TGTGCCAGCAGCGCCGAGGGACTAGCGGGAGCAGAGACCCAGTACTTC. It specifies CASSAEGLAGAETQYF.

A remark on this clone: Compared with germline, one end of the junction differs, possibly owing to a read error. This same CDR3 is encoded by further DNA sequences in the sample. The genes are TRBV12-5 and TRBJ2-2, with D perhaps TRBD1 (5 bases). The CDR3 sequence is 17 residues long. In germline, CDR1 is LGHNT, CDR2 FRNRAP. The CDR3 loop is CASGRRVDSGYTGELFF. The CDR3 nucleotides are TGCGCTAGTGGCCGACGGGTCGACAGTGGTTACACCGGGGAGCTGTTTTTT.

The V and J genes are TRBV10-1 and TRBJ2-2, with D maybe TRBD2 (7 bases). The CDR3 has 12 amino acids. The germline CDR1 and CDR2 sequences are WNHNN and SYGVQD (reference sequence). The CDR3, as DNA: TGCGATCGGGGGGCCAACACCGGGGAGCTGTTTTTT. Residues: CDRGANTGELFF.

This sequence joins TRBV6-5 and TRBJ2-7, with a tentative D call TRBD2 (5 bases). The CDR3 spans 15 residues. Deletions cut 0 bases from V and 4 bases from J, with 13 bases between. Germline lookup yields CDR1 MNHEY and CDR2 SVGAGI. CDR3 in amino acids: CASSYSGSHGYEQYF. CDR3 in DNA: TGTGCCAGCAGTTACTCTGGGAGCCACGGGTACGAGCAGTACTTC.

The DNA for the CDR3 is TGCGCCAGCAGCCAAGATCTATCGACAGGGGGCTATGGCTACACCTTC. Encoded protein: CASSQDLSTGGYGYTF. The V and J genes are TRBV4-1 and TRBJ1-2; 9 bases fit TRBD1. Germline-derived CDR1 and CDR2 are MGHRA and YSYEKL. V lost 0 bases and J lost 4; bases outside the gene matches: 6. CDR3 length: 16 residues.

The chain uses TRBV15 and TRBJ2-7, with D uncertain. Germline V gives CDR1 LNHNV, CDR2 YYDKDF (reference sequence). The CDR3 covers 12 residues. V was clipped by 4 bases and J by 1 base, with 5 bases between them. The CDR3 here is CATSTGSYEQYF. CDR3 bases: TGTGCCACCAGCACCGGTTCCTACGAGCAGTACTTC.

As for this clone: One junction end disagrees with the germline gene, perhaps due to a read error. The chain combines TRBV7-7 with TRBJ1-5; 7 bases fit TRBD1. Germline values: CDR1 SSHAT, CDR2 FNYEAQ (reference sequence). The CDR3 is 13 residues long. The CDR3 sequence is CASSTGDNQPQHF. The DNA of the CDR3 is TGTGCTAGCAGCACAGGGGACAATCAGCCCCAGCATTTT. The variable domain in full, with the rest retrieved from reference TRBV7-7 and TRBJ1-5, is GAGVSQSPRYKVTKRGQDVTLRCDPISSHATLYWYQQALGQGPEFLTYFNYEAQPDKSGLPSDRFSAERPEGSISTLTIQRTEQRDSAMYRCASSTGDNQPQHFGDGTRLSIL.

The chain joins TRBV7-6 to TRBJ1-2; a possible D gene is TRBD1 (6 bases). Trimming removed 5 bases at V and 2 bases at J, with 9 bases between. There are 13 residues in the CDR3. Looked up from germline, CDR1 is SGHVS and CDR2 is FNYEAQ. CDR3 loop: CASSPGQNYGYTF. CDR3 DNA: TGTGCCAGCAGCCCAGGACAGAACTATGGCTACACCTTC. Full variable domain (rest looked up from reference TRBV7-6 and TRBJ1-2): GAGVSQSPRYKVTKRGQDVALRCDPISGHVSLYWYRQALGQGPEFLTYFNYEAQQDKSGLPNDRFSAERPEGSISTLTIQRTEQRDSAMYRCASSPGQNYGYTFGSGTRLTVV.

J is TRBJ2-5 and V is TRBV12-3 or TRBV12-4; a possible D gene is TRBD1 (5 bases). This CDR3 region has 13 residues. V lost 2 bases to trimming and J lost 4 bases, with 8 bases between them. The CDR3 DNA reads TGTGCCAGCAGTTTATATCAGGGAGAGACCCAGTACTTC. It specifies CASSLYQGETQYF.

This chain joins TRBV7-6 and TRBJ2-2; TRBD2 matches 8 bases. The ends lost 3 bases at V and 6 bases at J; junction bases unmatched: 9. The CDR3 spans 16 residues. Germline V gene lookup returns CDR1 SGHVS and CDR2 FNYEAQ. CDR3 sequence reads: CASSFTGGTSSGELFF. In DNA, the CDR3 is TGTGCCAGCAGCTTTACGGGGGGGACGTCCTCCGGGGAGCTGTTTTTT.

V is TRBV5-1 and J is TRBJ2-2; TRBD1 is a possible D gene (6 bases). The CDR3 length is 15 residues. The germline V gene encodes CDR1 SGHRS and CDR2 YFSETQ. V was trimmed by 2 bases and J by 6 bases, leaving 14 bases between them. CDR3 DNA: TGCGCCAGCAGCTTCCGGTCAGGGGCGGCCGGGGAGCTGTTTTTT. Residues: CASSFRSGAAGELFF.

The rearrangement links TRBV19 to TRBJ2-3; 8 nucleotides agree with TRBD1. Unmatched junction bases numbered 18, after V lost 6 bases and J lost 1 base. This CDR3 spans 19 amino acids. CDR1 and CDR2 from the germline V gene are LNHDA and SQIVND (reference sequence). The CDR3 bases are TGTGCCAGTAGCGCAGCCGGGACAGGTGGGATTTACGGCACAGATACGCAGTATTTT. It is translated as CASSAAGTGGIYGTDTQYF.

This clone was recorded once. The chain links TRBV11-2 to TRBJ2-5, with a possible D match to TRBD1 (5 bases). Per germline, CDR1 SGHAT and CDR2 FQNNGV. V lost 5 bases and J 2 bases, leaving 18 bases between the germline ends. This CDR3 is 16 amino acids long. The CDR3 nucleotides are TGTGCCAGCAGCCGTTCTAGGCCAGGGCGGCAAGAGACCCAGTACTTC. Translation: CASSRSRPGRQETQYF. The variable domain in full, with the rest retrieved from reference TRBV11-2 and TRBJ2-5, is EAGVAQSPRYKIIEKRQSVAFWCNPISGHATLYWYQQILGQGPKLLIQFQNNGVVDDSQLPKDRFSAERLKGVDSTLKIQPAKLEDSAVYLCASSRSRPGRQETQYFGPGTRLLVL.

The chain employs TRBV5-8 and TRBJ2-1; 8 nucleotides line up with TRBD2. The CDR3 covers 17 residues. J was trimmed by 3 bases and V by 4 bases; bases with no gene match: 12. In germline, CDR1 is SGHTS, CDR2 YDEGEE. The CDR3 nucleotides are TGTGCCAGCAGCATACACGGGAGCGGGGGCGTCTACAATGAGCAGTTCTTC. Translated: CASSIHGSGGVYNEQFF.

The chain employs TRBV5-4 and TRBJ1-2; D ambiguous. The V end lost 0 bases, the J end lost 2 bases, and 14 bases lay between the germline ends. CDR1 SGHNT and CDR2 YYREEE come from the germline V gene (reference sequence). CDR3 size: 16 residues. CDR3 loop: CASSLVLVETNYGYTF. CDR3 bases: TGTGCCAGCAGCTTGGTGCTTGTGGAGACGAACTATGGCTACACCTTC.

This chain uses TRBV7-6 with TRBJ2-6, with D perhaps matching TRBD2 (6 bases). Trimming left V 3 bases short and J 4 bases short, with 13 bases between. The CDR3 runs 16 residues. Germline V gives CDR1 SGHVS, CDR2 FNYEAQ. The CDR3 is CASSFLGGGGANVLTF. CDR3 DNA sequence: TGTGCCAGCAGCTTTCTTGGGGGAGGAGGGGCCAACGTCCTGACTTTC.

The chain has TRBV7-2 and TRBJ2-5; 16 bases match TRBD2. In germline, CDR1 is SGHTA, CDR2 FQGNSA. This CDR3 comprises 17 residues. Trimming at V came to 5 bases and at J to 4 bases, leaving 7 bases not matched to a gene. The CDR3 DNA is TGTGCCAGCAGCGTGGGACTAGCGGGGGGGATAGGAGAGACCCAGTACTTC. Amino acids: CASSVGLAGGIGETQYF.

The J gene is TRBJ2-5, the V gene TRBV5-4; 13 bases agree with TRBD2. The CDR3 consists of 15 residues. J gave up 2 bases and V 4 bases, and 2 bases lay outside the gene matches. CDR1 is SGHNT and CDR2 is YYREEE in the germline V gene (reference sequence). The CDR3 here is CASSRTSGSQETQYF. The CDR3 DNA follows: TGTGCCAGCAGCCGGACTAGCGGGAGTCAAGAGACCCAGTACTTC. Complete variable domain (other parts from reference TRBV5-4 and TRBJ2-5): ETGVTQSPTHLIKTRGQQVTLRCSSQSGHNTVSWYQQALGQGPQFIFQYYREEENGRGNFPPRFSGLQFPNYSSELNVNALELDDSALYLCASSRTSGSQETQYFGPGTRLLVL.

This clone has only a few counts. The chain couples TRBV5-4 to TRBJ2-1; TRBD2 aligns across 12 bases. This CDR3 is 15 amino acids long. The V gene's germline CDR1 is SGHNT and CDR2 YYREEE (reference sequence). The V gene end was trimmed by 0 bases and the J gene end by 8 bases; junction bases not matched to a gene: 3. The CDR3 loop reads CASSLASGGVYEQFF. Written as DNA, the CDR3 is TGTGCCAGCAGCTTGGCTAGCGGGGGGGTGTATGAGCAGTTCTTC.